This T cell receptor beta chain was sequenced for a study of blood T cell repertoires in COVID-19 (dated by TCRdb to 2020 to 2021). Broadly, across the study: Samples covering the acute and convalescent phases of COVID-19 were provided by collaborators in the United States, Italy and Spain. The prospective study material was composed of cDNA or gDNA derived from T cells, B-cell-depleted T cells, or PBMCs. Sample metadata almost always included a de-identified subject ID, COVID-19 status, age in years and sex. The dataset comprised deeply sampled blood TCRbeta repertoires from subjects exposed to, actively infected with, or recovered from COVID-19. HLA class I and class II types, where available, came from metadata supplied by the sample provider rather than from assay-based typing. Samples came from the ongoing ImmuneRACE study (first 160 participants) plus 1,254 subjects from 6 global collaborators. The repertoires were released in a freely available public database meant as a resource for research on the immune response to SARS-CoV-2. Findings and caveats that apply to the study as a whole: How much clinical and demographic metadata was included differed by source and by participant, and the metadata was provided uncurated.

Trimming takes 5 bases off V and 5 bases off J; junction bases not matched to a gene: 7. According to the germline V gene, CDR1 reads SGDLS and CDR2 reads YYNGEE. The CDR3 measures 15 amino acids from cysteine to phenylalanine. Only the CDR3 region is kept as DNA, spanning 45 bases read in frame from base 1. At one collaborating source in Seattle, patients were enrolled during active infection and were followed longitudinally through the course of disease. Each collaborating institution followed its own protocols to collect whole blood in K2EDTA tubes. For TCRbeta analysis, collaborators shipped samples in one of three forms: frozen whole blood, isolated PBMCs, or DNA extracted from either of those sample types. TCRbeta CDR3 regions were amplified from genomic DNA using the immunoSEQ Assay, a bias-controlled multiplex PCR. Regarding the original processing steps: Within the assay, amplification of reference gene primers was used to estimate how many nucleated cells each sample contained. Sequence reads were collapsed and filtered to measure the absolute abundance of every unique TCRbeta CDR3 rearrangement. For each sample, productive Simpson clonality was calculated as the square root of Simpson's diversity index across productive rearrangements. TCRdb stores this immuneACCESS table with in-frame sequences only. Part of the clones is absent; in the studies checked, under half of the shortfall reflects unresolved V genes, and no reason is known for the rest. That table furnishes V, J and clone size, whereas the DNA furnished D and trimming. For this sample there are fewer than 700,000 clones; roughly 89% appear just once. Roughly 7.3% of the sample is in the top ten clones.

To note about this clone: No antigen is known for it. The input lacks base qualities; no much larger clone sits a single base away.

Specimen: peripheral blood. This chain is built from TRBV9 and TRBJ1-5, and 10 junction bases match TRBD1. The receptor was isolated from a woman aged 45 to 65 with COVID-19, enrolled during active disease. The sequence in DNA is TGTGCCAGCAGTGGGACAGGGGCGATGGATCAGCCCCAGCATTTT. This is translated as CASSGTGAMDQPQHF.